Listed below are T cell receptor beta chains from one sample, sequenced in a study of blood T cell repertoires in COVID-19. Profiled with immunoSEQ multiplex PCR; TCRdb holds only in-frame clones, not every one. Of 75,000 to 95,000 clones in the sample, 87% are singletons; the top ten hold 1.1%. Sequenced input: peripheral blood. These receptors were obtained from a human donor in a cohort sampled during active COVID-19. CDR3s include the opening cysteine and the closing phenylalanine or tryptophan. The D gene is left open where the match is weak. The size field is filled for only some rows; it gives once, few, many or a size class.

v_gene,j_gene,d_gene,abundance,CDR3aa,CDR3nt
TRBV7-2,TRBJ2-3,TRBD2,-,CASSASGSNPATQYF,TGTGCCAGCAGCGCCAGCGGGAGCAATCCGGCTACGCAGTATTTT
TRBV28,TRBJ1-6,-,once,CASFSVRLHNSPLHF,TGTGCCAGCTTTAGCGTCCGGTTGCATAATTCACCCCTCCACTTT
TRBV7-2,TRBJ2-3,-,-,CASSLRLRSTDTQYF,TGTGCCAGCAGCTTGCGGTTGCGAAGCACAGATACGCAGTATTTT
TRBV5-1,TRBJ2-1,-,-,CASSLVAVSYNEQFF,TGCGCCAGCAGCTTGGTAGCGGTTTCCTACAATGAGCAGTTCTTC
TRBV28,TRBJ1-2,TRBD1,-,CASSSPGGGQGDYGYTF,TGTGCCAGCAGTTCCCCCGGGGGGGGACAGGGGGATTATGGCTACACCTTC
TRBV9,TRBJ1-2,TRBD1,-,CASSVGGQGANYGYTF,TGTGCCAGCAGCGTAGGGGGACAGGGGGCAAACTATGGCTACACCTTC
TRBV12-5,TRBJ2-3,-,few,CASGLTSPSARHTDTQYF,TGTGCTAGTGGTTTGACCTCCCCTAGTGCTAGGCACACAGATACGCAGTATTTT
TRBV3-1/TRBV3-2,TRBJ2-7,TRBD2,-,CASSQGRGLAAYEQYF,TGTGCCAGCAGCCAAGGGCGGGGACTAGCGGCCTACGAGCAGTACTTC
TRBV7-9,TRBJ2-4,-,-,CASSFGLSSAKNIQYF,TGTGCCAGCAGCTTCGGGTTGTCGAGCGCCAAAAACATTCAGTACTTC
TRBV6-5,TRBJ1-6,-,-,CASTSPGGYNSPLHF,TGTGCCAGCACTTCCCCCGGGGGCTATAATTCACCCCTCCACTTT
TRBV2,TRBJ2-5,-,once,CASSEGSLGKTQYF,TGTGCCAGCAGTGAAGGATCCCTCGGGAAGACCCAGTACTTC
TRBV11-2,TRBJ2-5,-,-,CASSFGASGETQYF,TGTGCCAGCAGCTTCGGCGCCTCCGGGGAGACCCAGTACTTC
TRBV2,TRBJ1-5,-,-,CASSVQGLNQPQHF,TGTGCCAGCAGTGTACAGGGTCTCAATCAGCCCCAGCATTTT
TRBV5-4,TRBJ2-3,TRBD2,-,CASSSKTSATDTQYF,TGTGCCAGCAGCTCCAAGACTAGCGCCACAGATACGCAGTATTTT
TRBV5-6,TRBJ2-7,TRBD2,-,CASSLWTSSYYEQYF,TGTGCCAGCAGCCTGTGGACTAGCAGTTACTACGAGCAGTACTTC
TRBV10-2,TRBJ2-7,-,-,CASSLAGIFSYEQYF,TGCGCCAGCAGCCTGGCAGGGATTTTCTCCTACGAGCAGTACTTC
TRBV7-2,TRBJ1-2,TRBD1,-,CASSLTGQGGYGYTF,TGTGCCAGCAGCTTGACCGGACAGGGAGGATATGGCTACACCTTC
TRBV27,TRBJ1-5,-,once,CASRRSGQYSNQPQHF,TGTGCCAGCAGGAGATCAGGACAGTATAGCAATCAGCCCCAGCATTTT
TRBV19,TRBJ2-1,TRBD1,-,CASRRGLGQGASDEQFF,TGTGCCAGTAGAAGGGGCCTCGGACAGGGGGCGTCGGATGAGCAGTTCTTC
TRBV10-3,TRBJ2-7,TRBD1,once,CAVSGTGNEQYF,TGTGCCGTGTCCGGGACAGGGAACGAGCAGTACTTC
TRBV18,TRBJ1-2,-,-,CASSPPDQGLGGYTF,TGTGCCAGCTCACCACCGGATCAGGGCCTTGGTGGCTACACCTTC
TRBV20-1,TRBJ2-7,-,-,CSGGRYEQYF,TGCAGTGGCGGTCGATACGAGCAGTACTTC
TRBV3-1/TRBV3-2,TRBJ2-1,-,-,CASSQPLWAEQFF,TGTGCCAGCAGCCAGCCTCTGTGGGCTGAGCAGTTCTTC
TRBV11-2,TRBJ1-1,TRBD1,-,CASSLKTGGNTEAFF,TGTGCCAGCAGCTTAAAAACAGGGGGGAACACTGAAGCTTTCTTT
TRBV2,TRBJ2-7,-,-,CASSEGPSEQYF,TGTGCCAGCAGTGAGGGGCCGTCCGAGCAGTACTTC
TRBV5-1,TRBJ2-5,-,-,CASSLGLAVYQETQYF,TGCGCCAGCAGCTTGGGCCTAGCAGTATACCAAGAGACCCAGTACTTC
TRBV7-2,TRBJ2-1,TRBD2,-,CASSILAGGPKNEQFF,TGTGCCAGCAGCATCCTAGCGGGAGGCCCCAAAAATGAGCAGTTCTTC
TRBV13,TRBJ1-1,-,-,CASSLGAGRNTEAFF,TGTGCCAGCAGCTTAGGCGCTGGGAGAAACACTGAAGCTTTCTTT
TRBV28,TRBJ1-2,-,-,CASTRGGPNYGYTF,TGTGCCAGCACGAGAGGTGGCCCTAACTATGGCTACACCTTC
TRBV10-1,TRBJ1-5,-,-,CASSEKETRGPRSNQPQHF,TGCGCCAGCAGTGAAAAAGAGACCAGGGGACCCCGTAGCAATCAGCCCCAGCATTTT
TRBV5-6,TRBJ1-6,-,-,CASSLGAPKDSPLHF,TGTGCCAGCAGCTTGGGGGCCCCGAAGGATTCACCCCTCCACTTT
TRBV14,TRBJ2-3,-,-,CASSQVRERGTQYF,TGTGCCAGCAGCCAAGTTCGGGAGAGAGGTACGCAGTATTTT
TRBV23-1,TRBJ1-3,TRBD1,-,CASSQSSPGGSSGNTIYF,TGCGCCAGCAGTCAATCTAGCCCAGGGGGCTCATCTGGAAACACCATATATTTT
TRBV5-8,TRBJ2-1,TRBD1,-,CASRQTGGPYNEQFF,TGTGCCAGCAGACAGACAGGGGGCCCCTACAATGAGCAGTTCTTC
TRBV29-1,TRBJ2-2,-,-,CSVEAGVRTGELFF,TGCAGCGTTGAAGCAGGGGTGAGGACCGGGGAGCTGTTTTTT
TRBV19,TRBJ2-2,-,once,CASSILHDTGELFF,TGTGCCAGTAGCATTTTACATGACACCGGGGAGCTGTTTTTT
TRBV7-3,TRBJ2-2,TRBD1,-,CASSSQGASLTGELFF,TGTGCCAGCAGCTCCCAGGGGGCCAGCCTCACCGGGGAGCTGTTTTTT
TRBV10-2,TRBJ2-7,-,-,CAVFGLSGEQYF,TGCGCCGTATTTGGGTTGAGCGGCGAGCAGTACTTC
TRBV23-1,TRBJ2-1,-,-,CASSQPGGSSYNEQFF,TGCGCCAGCAGTCAACCAGGGGGGAGCTCCTACAATGAGCAGTTCTTC
TRBV7-3,TRBJ2-3,TRBD1,-,CASSIQAGGDTQYF,TGTGCCAGCAGCATCCAGGCAGGGGGAGATACGCAGTATTTT
TRBV3-1/TRBV3-2,TRBJ1-1,-,-,CASSHRGTKQNTEAFF,TGTGCCAGCAGCCATAGGGGGACCAAACAGAACACTGAAGCTTTCTTT
TRBV3-1/TRBV3-2,TRBJ1-2,-,-,CASSQLYGYTF,TGTGCCAGCAGCCAACTCTATGGCTACACCTTC